This section outlines one T cell receptor (beta chain) sequence together with its context. The data stem from a study of blood T cell repertoires in COVID-19. Study overall: COVID-19 samples, acute and convalescent, were from the United States, Italy and Spain. PBMCs, B-cell-depleted T cells, or T cells were the source of the cDNA or gDNA that made up the material.

The CDR3 is made up of 16 amino acids. Germline trimming cut 6 bases from V and 5 bases from J; bases unmatched to any gene: 12. Germline V gene sequence: CDR1 KGHSH, CDR2 LQKENI. As handled by the study authors: Reference gene primer amplification yielded estimated nucleated cell counts. Profiled with immunoSEQ multiplex PCR; TCRdb holds only in-frame clones, not every one. That table is the source of V, J and clone size, and D and trimming were worked out from the DNA. The sample lists roughly 15,000 clones, about 80% occurring once. The source is a man between 65 and 80 years old with active or convalescent COVID-19. Sequenced material: peripheral blood. This chain links TRBV18 with TRBJ2-1; 8 bases line up with TRBD2. The CDR3 reads CASSRTSGGPNNEQFF. The CDR3, as DNA: TGTGCCAGCTCTCGGACCAGCGGGGGCCCTAACAATGAGCAGTTCTTC.